This passage covers 6 T cell receptor beta chains from one sample sequenced in a study of blood T cell repertoires in COVID-19 (TCRdb year 2020). Library prep was done by the immunoSEQ multiplex PCR assay. The immuneACCESS repertoire file appears here via TCRdb, limited to in-frame rearrangements. These files lack a portion of the clones; in checked studies, under half of the deficit traces to unresolved V genes, and the cause of the others is not known. Counted in this sample were tens of thousands of clones; 89% of them appeared once. Clones ranked in the top ten supply around 2.8% of the sample. Sequencing was performed on peripheral blood. These receptors all come from a man between 50 and 59 years old with COVID-19, enrolled during active disease.

The J gene is TRBJ1-1, the V gene TRBV20-1, with 10 bases fitting TRBD1. Per the germline V gene, CDR1 is DFQATT and CDR2 is SNEGSKA (reference sequence). The ends lost 3 bases at V and 7 bases at J; junction bases unmatched: 8. The CDR3 contains 14 residues. CDR3 in DNA: TGCAGTGCTAGTAGCCGACAGGGGGCTAGTGAAGCTTTCTTT. This encodes CSASSRQGASEAFF.

V is TRBV6-5 and J is TRBJ2-5; 9 bases align to TRBD1. The CDR3 has 14 residues. Germline values: CDR1 MNHEY, CDR2 SVGAGI. V trimming: 7 bases; J trimming: 5 bases; junction bases outside the gene matches: 8. This CDR3 is CASNGQGILETQYF. The CDR3 DNA sequence: TGTGCCAGCAACGGACAGGGGATATTGGAGACCCAGTACTTC.

The genes are TRBV5-1 and TRBJ2-7; TRBD2 is a possible D gene (5 bases). The germline V gene encodes CDR1 SGHRS and CDR2 YFSETQ. Trimming shortened V by 4 bases and J by 2 bases, and 13 bases separated the two germline ends. This CDR3 has 14 amino acids. The CDR3 bases are TGCGCCAGCAGCACCGGACTGAATACCTACGAGCAGTACTTC. It specifies CASSTGLNTYEQYF.

The gene calls are TRBV5-1 and TRBJ1-3; D gene uncertain. This CDR3 is 14 amino acids long. Trimming shortened V by 5 bases and J by 2 bases, and 11 bases separated the two germline ends. CDR1 SGHRS and CDR2 YFSETQ come from the germline V gene. The CDR3 bases are TGCGCCAGCAGATCGGGGAATCCTGGAAACACCATATATTTT. Translating it yields CASRSGNPGNTIYF.

The CDR3 loop is CASSLGGGLGSPLHF. The CDR3 region has the DNA TGTGCCAGCAGCCTGGGTGGCGGGCTCGGGTCACCCCTCCACTTT. The V and J genes are TRBV4-2 and TRBJ1-6; D ambiguous. The CDR3 loop spans 15 amino acids. CDR1 LGHNA and CDR2 YNFKEQ come from the germline V gene. V shed 4 bases and J shed 10 bases, with 17 bases lying between them.

This clone has only one observation. The V and J genes are TRBV24-1 and TRBJ1-1; D not resolved. Germline V gives CDR1 KGHDR, CDR2 SFDVKD. Trimming removed 7 bases at V and 0 bases at J, with 8 bases between. The CDR3 extends over 13 amino acids. CDR3 DNA: TGTGCCACCAGGCGCAACGTGAACACTGAAGCTTTCTTT. This gives the protein CATRRNVNTEAFF.